The 32 T cell receptor beta chains listed next were all sequenced from one sample in a study of T cells in Graves' hyperthyroidism and ophthalmopathy. The investigators amplified TCR beta CDR3 regions from RNA transcripts. Using the HTBI primer set, a first-round RT-PCR was run on the TCR CDR3. Each CDR3 protein gets one entry after TCRdb re-called the multiplex PCR reads with MiXCR. This table holds roughly 640,000 distinct CDR3 sequences, about 16% found once. Sequences were obtained from blood. These receptors originate from a woman in her thirties or forties with Graves' ophthalmopathy.

The rearrangement links TRBV20-1 to TRBJ2-5; 10 nucleotides line up with TRBD2. Germline V gene lookup returns CDR1 DFQATT and CDR2 SNEGSKA (reference sequence). The junction had 5 bases not matched to a gene; V was cut back by 0 bases and J by 4 bases. This CDR3 is built from 15 residues. DNA of the CDR3: TGCAGTGCTAGAGACCGGACTAGCGGCCGAGAGACCCAGTACTTC. Residues: CSARDRTSGRETQYF.

A few counts support this clonotype. The chain is built from TRBV7-2 and TRBJ2-5; weak D call: TRBD2 (6 bases). V was clipped by 4 bases and J by 5 bases, with 17 bases between them. Germline CDR1 reads SGHTA; CDR2 reads FQGNSA. CDR3 length: 15 amino acids. CDR3 residues: CASSSQRVVWETQYF. The CDR3 DNA follows: TGTGCCAGCAGCTCCCAGCGGGTGGTGTGGGAGACCCAGTACTTC. Looking up the rest from reference TRBV7-2 and TRBJ2-5 gives the full variable domain: GAGVSQSPSNKVTEKGKDVELRCDPISGHTALYWYRQSLGQGLEFLIYFQGNSAPDKSGLPSDRFSAERTGGSVSTLTIQRTQQEDSAVYLCASSSQRVVWETQYFGPGTRLLVL.

As concerns this clonotype: Its ends do not fully match the called genes, so a read error is possible. V and J are TRBV2 and TRBJ2-7, with a possible D match to TRBD1 (6 bases). The germline gives CDR1 SNHLY, CDR2 FYNNEI. This CDR3 is 15 amino acids long. In nucleotides, the CDR3 is TGTGCCGGCAGCCTTGGACAGCCCCCCTCCTACGAGCAGTACTTC. Its protein is CAGSLGQPPSYEQYF. Full variable domain (missing parts from reference TRBV2 and TRBJ2-7): EPEVTQTPSHQVTQMGQEVILRCVPISNHLYFYWYRQILGQKVEFLVSFYNNEISEKSEIFDDQFSVERPDGSNFTLKIRSTKLEDSAMYFCAGSLGQPPSYEQYFGPGTRLTVT.

This clonotype was detected only a few times. The chain couples TRBV20-1 to TRBJ2-5; D remains ambiguous. V was clipped by 6 bases and J by 1 base, with 18 bases between them. The germline V gene has CDR1 DFQATT and CDR2 SNEGSKA (reference sequence). The CDR3 runs 15 residues. The DNA for the CDR3 is TGCAGTGCGAGAAAGCCTTCAAGGGCCCAAGAGACCCAGTACTTC. Translation gives CSARKPSRAQETQYF.

This clonotype came up many times. The J gene is TRBJ2-5, the V gene TRBV6-1; D may be TRBD1 (5 bases). V was cut by 3 bases and J by 3 bases, with 14 bases left in between. Germline V CDR1 and CDR2: MNHNS, SASEGT. The CDR3 totals 15 residues. The CDR3 here is CASSDNPDNEETQYF. The CDR3 DNA follows: TGTGCCAGCAGTGATAACCCGGACAATGAAGAGACCCAGTACTTC.

This clonotype was counted ten times or more. The chain employs TRBV11-2 and TRBJ2-3, with D possibly being TRBD1 (6 bases). Trimming took 3 bases from V and 1 from J, leaving 14 bases between them. This CDR3 has 16 residues. From germline, CDR1 is SGHAT and CDR2 FQNNGV. CDR3 sequence: CASSFLPTGRTDTQYF. The CDR3 DNA follows: TGTGCCAGCAGCTTCCTTCCCACAGGGCGCACAGATACGCAGTATTTT.

This clonotype was seen many times. V and J are TRBV30 and TRBJ2-5; D unclear. The germline V and J ends were trimmed by 3 bases and 7 bases, with 18 bases remaining between them. Per germline, CDR1 GTSNPN and CDR2 SVGIG (reference sequence). The CDR3 covers 14 residues. The CDR3 DNA reads as TGTGCCTGGAGAAGTTTGGGATTTAAAGGGACCCAGTACTTC. Translation gives CAWRSLGFKGTQYF.

This clonotype showed up many times. DNA for the CDR3: TGTGCCAGCGGGCTACTATTAGCGGGGGGGTCCTTTGGGTACAATGAGCAGTTCTTC. Amino acids: CASGLLLAGGSFGYNEQFF. The chain uses TRBV11-2 and TRBJ2-1; TRBD2 agrees at 11 bases. CDR1 SGHAT and CDR2 FQNNGV come from the germline V gene. The CDR3 is 19 residues long. Trimming cost V 8 bases and J 4 bases; bases outside gene matches: 19.

This clonotype was observed at least ten times. The chain joins TRBV20-1 to TRBJ2-7; 8 bases align to TRBD2. The CDR3 is 14 residues long. Unmatched junction bases numbered 2, after V lost 0 bases and J lost 1 base. CDR1 and CDR2 from the germline V gene are DFQATT and SNEGSKA (reference sequence). The CDR3 region has the DNA TGCAGTGCTAGAGACCTAGCGGGTTCCTACGAGCAGTACTTC. This gives the protein CSARDLAGSYEQYF.

Of note for this clonotype: In this CDR3 the conserved last residue, phenylalanine or tryptophan, is missing, so a read error is likely. The V and J genes are TRBV6-9 and TRBJ2-1; D gene ambiguous. This CDR3 comprises 15 residues. Germline lookup yields CDR1 MNHGY and CDR2 SVAAGI. Trimming stripped 3 bases from V and 5 bases from J, with 14 bases between. The CDR3 loop is CASSYPAPRNNEQFL. CDR3 nucleotide sequence: TGTGCCAGCAGTTACCCAGCCCCTCGGAACAATGAGCAGTTCCTC.

This clonotype was seen repeatedly, ten times or more. CDR3: CASSESRGTSAQETQYF. CDR3 DNA sequence: TGTGCCAGCAGTGAATCGCGGGGAACTAGCGCGCAAGAGACCCAGTACTTC. The V call is TRBV2, the J call TRBJ2-5; 7 nucleotides line up with TRBD2. In germline, CDR1 is SNHLY, CDR2 FYNNEI. The CDR3 sequence is 17 residues long. The V and J ends lost 2 bases and 2 bases, in that order; junction bases with no gene match: 11. Full variable domain (rest looked up from reference TRBV2 and TRBJ2-5): EPEVTQTPSHQVTQMGQEVILRCVPISNHLYFYWYRQILGQKVEFLVSFYNNEISEKSEIFDDQFSVERPDGSNFTLKIRSTKLEDSAMYFCASSESRGTSAQETQYFGPGTRLLVL.

This clonotype came up many times. The V and J genes are TRBV18 and TRBJ2-7, with TRBD1 as a possible D gene (5 bases). The CDR3 is 13 residues long. From germline, CDR1 is KGHSH and CDR2 LQKENI. Trimming removed 0 bases from V and 5 bases from J, with 8 bases in between. This CDR3 is CASSPPGVHEQYF. Written as DNA, the CDR3 is TGTGCCAGCTCACCACCAGGGGTGCACGAGCAGTACTTC. Filled out from reference TRBV18 and TRBJ2-7, the complete variable domain reads NAGVMQNPRHLVRRRGQEARLRCSPMKGHSHVYWYRQLPEEGLKFMVYLQKENIIDESGMPKERFSAEFPKEGPSILRIQQVVRGDSAAYFCASSPPGVHEQYFGPGTRLTVT.

In its sample, this clonotype was seen many times. The chain recombines TRBV28 with TRBJ2-1; D possibly matches TRBD1 or TRBD2 (5 bases each). Germline V lookup: CDR1 MDHEN, CDR2 SYDVKM. This CDR3 spans 16 amino acids. The ends were cut back, 3 bases at V and 4 bases at J, with 16 bases in the middle. The CDR3 bases are TGTGCCAGCAGTTTCTCGGGACCCGCAGATTACAATGAGCAGTTCTTC. The encoded protein is CASSFSGPADYNEQFF.

Ten or more counts support this clonotype. This sequence joins TRBV6-1 and TRBJ1-6, with D possibly matching TRBD1 (5 bases). Germline V gene data show CDR1 as MNHNS and CDR2 as SASEGT. Trimming removed 3 bases at V and 5 bases at J, with 11 bases between. The CDR3 covers 15 residues. CDR3 in amino acids: CASSDSRADNSPLHF. The CDR3 nucleotides read TGTGCCAGCAGTGACTCCAGGGCGGATAATTCACCCCTCCACTTT.

This clonotype has ten or more counts. The chain recombines TRBV29-1 with TRBJ2-3, with D maybe TRBD2 (6 bases). CDR3 length: 13 residues. Germline V gene data show CDR1 as SQVTM and CDR2 as ANQGSEA. The V and J ends lost 4 bases and 4 bases respectively, with 12 bases between them. The CDR3 DNA sequence: TGCAGCGTTGGGGGGGAGGTATCAGATACGCAGTATTTT. It encodes CSVGGEVSDTQYF.

There are a few counts of this clonotype. The chain combines TRBV5-1 with TRBJ1-5, with 7 bases matching TRBD1. The germline V gene has CDR1 SGHRS and CDR2 YFSETQ. With V trimmed by 0 bases and J by 6 bases, 6 bases remained unmatched. The CDR3 consists of 15 residues. The CDR3 region is CASSLGEGAGQPQHF. The CDR3 DNA reads TGCGCCAGCAGCTTGGGCGAGGGGGCGGGTCAGCCCCAGCATTTT.

This clonotype occurred many times. V usage is TRBV3-1 and J usage is TRBJ1-4; D call uncertain. The length of the CDR3 is 14 residues. Germline CDR1 reads LGHDT; CDR2 reads YNNKEL (reference sequence). Trimming stripped 2 bases from V and 5 bases from J, with 9 bases between. The CDR3 protein is CASSQIGGNEKLFF. The CDR3 DNA reads TGTGCCAGCAGCCAAATCGGAGGGAATGAAAAACTGTTTTTT.

This clonotype was recorded at least ten times. The chain combines TRBV12-3 or TRBV12-4 with TRBJ2-7; 7 bases agree with TRBD1. The ends lost 4 bases at V and 3 bases at J; junction bases unmatched: 6. The CDR3 sequence is 14 residues long. CDR3 region: CASSSSDRVYEQYF. For the CDR3, the DNA is TGTGCCAGCAGTTCTTCTGACAGGGTCTACGAGCAGTACTTC.

V and J are TRBV6-2 or TRBV6-3 and TRBJ1-5; maybe TRBD1 (5 bases). With 6 bases removed from V and 7 bases from J, the gap between germline ends came to 13 bases. CDR3 length: 13 residues. Germline CDR1 is MNHEY and CDR2 is SVGEGT. This chain's CDR3 is CASSPGLWQPQHF. CDR3 DNA sequence: TGTGCCAGCAGCCCGGGACTATGGCAGCCCCAGCATTTT.

This clonotype was detected a few times. The chain carries TRBV7-9 and TRBJ2-7; 10 bases match TRBD1. Per the germline V gene, CDR1 is SEHNR and CDR2 is FQNEAQ (reference sequence). The V and J ends lost 3 bases and 4 bases, in that order; junction bases with no gene match: 6. CDR3 length: 15 amino acids. The CDR3 coding sequence is TGTGCCAGCAGCTTTATCGGGACAGGGGAATACGAGCAGTACTTC. It specifies CASSFIGTGEYEQYF. Based on the CDR3 plus reference TRBV7-9 and TRBJ2-7, the full variable domain is DTGVSQNPRHKITKRGQNVTFRCDPISEHNRLYWYRQTLGQGPEFLTYFQNEAQLEKSRLLSDRFSAERPKGSFSTLEIQRTEQGDSAMYLCASSFIGTGEYEQYFGPGTRLTVT.

This clonotype was seen at least ten times. The chain employs TRBV20-1 and TRBJ1-1, with D possibly matching TRBD1 (5 bases). This CDR3 spans 13 amino acids. Germline loops: CDR1 DFQATT, CDR2 SNEGSKA (reference sequence). The ends were cut back, 2 bases at V and 1 base at J, with 8 bases in the middle. The CDR3 DNA is TGCAGTGCTAGACAGGGACCGAACACTGAAGCTTTCTTT. The encoded protein is CSARQGPNTEAFF.

The V call is TRBV11-2, the J call TRBJ1-4, with D unclear. Trimming cost V 5 bases and J 0 bases, with 7 bases left between them. Germline lookup yields CDR1 SGHAT and CDR2 FQNNGV. The CDR3 runs 14 residues. The CDR3 bases are TGTGCCAGCAGCCCTCAGCCAACTAATGAAAAACTGTTTTTT. It is translated as CASSPQPTNEKLFF.

At least ten counts were recorded for this clonotype. V usage is TRBV10-3 and J usage is TRBJ1-5; unclear D gene. V was clipped by 4 bases and J by 0 bases, with 4 bases between them. The CDR3 extends over 13 amino acids. CDR1 and CDR2 (germline): ENHRY, SYGVKD. The CDR3 sequence is CAISVDSNQPQHF. The CDR3 coding sequence is TGTGCCATCAGTGTAGATAGCAATCAGCCCCAGCATTTT.

This clonotype turned up a few times. This chain uses TRBV20-1 with TRBJ2-4; D is possibly TRBD1 or TRBD2 (7 bases each). Looked up from germline, CDR1 is DFQATT and CDR2 is SNEGSKA (reference sequence). The CDR3 length is 17 residues. Trimming shortened V by 5 bases and J by 0 bases, and 20 bases separated the two germline ends. CDR3 sequence (DNA): TGCAGTGCTCGCTCCCGGGGAGGGGGCTTAGCCAAAAACATTCAGTACTTC. This translates into CSARSRGGGLAKNIQYF.

There are many counts of this clonotype. The chain joins TRBV29-1 to TRBJ2-5; tentatively, D is TRBD2 (6 bases). In germline, CDR1 is SQVTM, CDR2 ANQGSEA. Trimming removed 2 bases at V and 7 bases at J, with 14 bases between. The CDR3 spans 13 residues. The chain's CDR3 is CSVESSIGGTQYF. DNA of the CDR3: TGCAGCGTTGAATCCTCGATCGGGGGGACCCAGTACTTC.

In regard to this clonotype: A read error is possible here, since a much larger clone lies one base away. This chain joins TRBV20-1 and TRBJ2-2; D perhaps matches TRBD2 (5 bases). The germline V gene has CDR1 DFQATT and CDR2 SNEGSKA (reference sequence). CDR3 length: 13 amino acids. The CDR3 protein is CSTRSQNTGELFF. CDR3 nucleotides: TGCAGTACTAGATCCCAGAACACCGGGGAGCTGTTTTTT.

This clonotype turned up a few times. This chain links TRBV5-1 with TRBJ2-1; D is perhaps TRBD2 (6 bases). Trimming left V 1 base short and J 4 bases short, with 15 bases between. In germline, CDR1 is SGHRS, CDR2 YFSETQ. CDR3 length: 16 residues. DNA for the CDR3: TGCGCCAGCAGCTTGAAGTCGGGGGACGGGTACAATGAGCAGTTCTTC. This translates into CASSLKSGDGYNEQFF.

This clonotype has at least ten counts. The chain links TRBV6-1 to TRBJ1-1; 8 positions match TRBD1. V lost 6 bases to trimming and J lost 6 bases; unmatched junction nucleotides: 12. This CDR3 contains 15 residues. Germline V CDR1 and CDR2: MNHNS, SASEGT. Here the CDR3 DNA reads TGTGCCAGCAGCGACCTAGGACAGGGTTTATCTGAAGCTTTCTTT. Translation: CASSDLGQGLSEAFF.

This clonotype was recorded at least ten times. In DNA, the CDR3 is TGTGCCAGCAGCCCTGACGTGCGGAGCTCCTATAATTCACCCCTCCACTTT. This translates into CASSPDVRSSYNSPLHF. The chain couples TRBV3-1 to TRBJ1-6; D is ambiguous. V was trimmed by 4 bases and J by 0 bases, leaving 13 bases between them. Germline lookup yields CDR1 LGHDT and CDR2 YNNKEL (reference sequence). The CDR3 covers 17 residues.

This clonotype has a count of ten or more. This chain joins TRBV27 and TRBJ2-7, with a weak D call TRBD2 (5 bases). CDR3 size: 16 residues. V dropped 5 bases and J dropped 0 bases, with 17 bases sitting between them. CDR1 is MNHEY, CDR2 SMNVEV, per germline (reference sequence). CDR3 nucleotide sequence: TGTGCCAGCAGTCTCCCTCGCGGGCGGACCTCCTACGAGCAGTACTTC. The encoded protein is CASSLPRGRTSYEQYF.

This chain uses TRBV4-1 with TRBJ2-7; TRBD2 matches 15 bases. V lost 4 bases and J lost 7; bases outside the gene matches: 11. The CDR3 has 17 amino acids. The V gene's germline CDR1 is MGHRA and CDR2 YSYEKL. This chain's CDR3 is CASSRGLAGGTTGEQYF. The CDR3 region has the DNA TGCGCCAGCAGCCGGGGACTAGCGGGGGGAACGACTGGGGAGCAGTACTTC.

This clonotype was counted many times. The chain carries TRBV27 and TRBJ2-5; 11 positions agree with TRBD2. The CDR3 runs to 15 residues. J was trimmed by 5 bases and V by 6 bases; bases with no gene match: 8. Per the germline V gene, CDR1 is MNHEY and CDR2 is SMNVEV (reference sequence). The CDR3 loop is CASSLVAGGGETQYF. CDR3 nucleotides: TGTGCCAGCAGCCTAGTAGCGGGAGGGGGGGAGACCCAGTACTTC.